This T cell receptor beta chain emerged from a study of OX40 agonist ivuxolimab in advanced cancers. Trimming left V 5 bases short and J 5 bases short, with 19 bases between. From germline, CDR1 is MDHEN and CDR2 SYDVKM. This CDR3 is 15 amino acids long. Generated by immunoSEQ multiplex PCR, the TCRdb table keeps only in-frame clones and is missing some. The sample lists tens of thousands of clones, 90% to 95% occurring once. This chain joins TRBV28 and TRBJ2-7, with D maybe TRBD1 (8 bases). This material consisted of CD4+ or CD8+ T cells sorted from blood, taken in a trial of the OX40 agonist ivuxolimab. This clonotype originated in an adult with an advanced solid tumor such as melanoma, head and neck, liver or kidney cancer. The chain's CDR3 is CASSPAGQGGDEQYF. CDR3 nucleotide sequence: TGTGCCAGCAGTCCCGCCGGACAGGGAGGGGACGAGCAGTACTTC.